One and the same sample provided the 4 T cell receptor beta chains below, sequenced in a study of blood T cell repertoires in COVID-19. TCRdb's table, derived via immunoSEQ multiplex PCR, lists solely in-frame clones and lacks some. The repertoire holds about 220,000 clones, with about 86% as singletons. The source material was PBMCs or T cells enriched from blood (not recorded which). The receptors originated from a woman aged 40 to 55 with acute COVID-19.

The gene calls are TRBV2 and TRBJ2-7, with D uncertain. CDR3 length: 13 amino acids. V lost 5 bases, J lost 2 bases, and 10 bases lay in between. From germline, CDR1 is SNHLY and CDR2 FYNNEI. The CDR3 bases are TGTGCCAGCAGTTGGGCAGAAACCTACGAGCAGTACTTC. This gives the protein CASSWAETYEQYF. Filled out from reference TRBV2 and TRBJ2-7, the complete variable domain reads EPEVTQTPSHQVTQMGQEVILRCVPISNHLYFYWYRQILGQKVEFLVSFYNNEISEKSEIFDDQFSVERPDGSNFTLKIRSTKLEDSAMYFCASSWAETYEQYFGPGTRLTVT.

The chain couples TRBV5-4 to TRBJ2-3; 8 positions agree with TRBD2. Germline values: CDR1 SGHNT, CDR2 YYREEE (reference sequence). V shed 4 bases and J 0 bases; nucleotides not matched to a gene: 4. The CDR3 consists of 15 residues. The chain's CDR3 is CASSPSGSSTDTQYF. Written as DNA, the CDR3 is TGTGCCAGCAGCCCGAGCGGGAGCAGCACAGATACGCAGTATTTT. Filled out from reference TRBV5-4 and TRBJ2-3, the complete variable domain reads ETGVTQSPTHLIKTRGQQVTLRCSSQSGHNTVSWYQQALGQGPQFIFQYYREEENGRGNFPPRFSGLQFPNYSSELNVNALELDDSALYLCASSPSGSSTDTQYFGPGTRLTVL.

The chain employs TRBV28 and TRBJ1-5, with D unclear. There are 15 residues in the CDR3. V was clipped by 3 bases and J by 0 bases, with 9 bases between them. Germline loops: CDR1 MDHEN, CDR2 SYDVKM. The CDR3, as DNA: TGTGCCAGCAGTTTCCCCGGCGGTAGCAATCAGCCCCAGCATTTT. As protein: CASSFPGGSNQPQHF.

V is TRBV7-9 and J is TRBJ1-2; TRBD1 matches at 7 bases. With V trimmed by 1 base and J by 8 bases, 10 bases remained unmatched. The CDR3 is 15 residues long. Per germline, CDR1 SEHNR and CDR2 FQNEAQ (reference sequence). This chain's CDR3 is CASSLGLGQMWGYTF. The CDR3 DNA is TGTGCCAGCAGCTTAGGGTTGGGACAGATGTGGGGCTACACCTTC.